This T cell receptor (beta chain) comes out of a study of post-analysis software for immune sequencing data. Study-level background: Included courses were relapsing-remitting and secondary progressive multiple sclerosis; progressive-relapsing multiple sclerosis was also included. General observations from the study: Co-batched samples clustered tightly together by F measure. The study found TRBV5-6, TRBV5-1 and TRBV20-1 among about five TRBV segments more frequent in patients than controls. Among multiple sclerosis patients, normalized Chao1 diversity was significantly below that of controls.

This clonotype was picked up many times. Antigen: not known. Libraries were made from TCR beta cDNA, and they carried unique molecular identifiers. TCRdb reprocessed the PCR reads via MiXCR and lists one record per CDR3 protein. The sample records roughly 200,000 distinct CDR3 sequences, approximately 28% being singletons. Germline assignment: CDR1 SGHRS and CDR2 YFSETQ. The length of the CDR3 is 14 residues. V was cut by 4 bases and J by 5 bases, with 14 bases left in between. The sequencing input was blood. This chain links TRBV5-1 with TRBJ2-3, with D tentatively TRBD2 (6 bases). The receptor was isolated from a girl under 18 with multiple sclerosis. Here the CDR3 DNA reads TGCGCCAGCAGCCCCCGAACGCGGGAAGATACGCAGTATTTT. Its protein product is CASSPRTREDTQYF.